This entry describes one T cell receptor beta chain. The CDR3 covers 16 residues. The V end lost 1 base, the J end lost 5 bases, and 15 bases lay between the germline ends. The germline gives CDR1 LGHDT, CDR2 YNNKEL (reference sequence). These data belong to a study of blood T cell repertoires in COVID-19. Clones were sequenced by immunoSEQ multiplex PCR, and TCRdb holds only the in-frame ones, with some missing. This repertoire shows about 200,000 clones, 75% to 85% found once; its top ten account for roughly 5.6%. The receptor comes from a woman aged 40 to 49 with COVID-19, enrolled during active disease. The chain is built from TRBV3-1 (or the pseudogene TRBV3-2) and TRBJ2-1; tentative D call: TRBD2 (6 bases). The sample comprised peripheral blood. The CDR3 loop is CASSQGRRDLDNEQFF. The CDR3 coding sequence is TGTGCCAGCAGCCAAGGTCGCCGGGACTTAGACAATGAGCAGTTCTTC.